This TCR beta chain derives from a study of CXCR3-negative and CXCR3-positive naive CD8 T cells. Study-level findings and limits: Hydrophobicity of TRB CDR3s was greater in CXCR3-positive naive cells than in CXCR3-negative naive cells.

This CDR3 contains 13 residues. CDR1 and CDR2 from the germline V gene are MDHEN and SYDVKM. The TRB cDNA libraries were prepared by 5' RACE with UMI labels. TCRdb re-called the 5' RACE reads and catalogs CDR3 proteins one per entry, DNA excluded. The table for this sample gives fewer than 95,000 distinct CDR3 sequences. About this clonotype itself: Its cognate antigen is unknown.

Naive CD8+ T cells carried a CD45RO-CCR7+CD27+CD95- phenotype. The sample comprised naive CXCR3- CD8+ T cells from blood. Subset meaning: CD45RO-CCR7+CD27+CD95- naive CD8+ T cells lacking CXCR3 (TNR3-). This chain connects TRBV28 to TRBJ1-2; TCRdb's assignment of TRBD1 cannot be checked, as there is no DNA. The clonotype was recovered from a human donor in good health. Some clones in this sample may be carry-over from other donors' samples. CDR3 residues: CASSFGTGDLDTF.